This paragraph reports one T cell receptor (beta chain). This entry is derived from a study of cytomegalovirus exposure and HLA in healthy donors. 60 Vbeta and 13 Jbeta primers were used in PCR. The table came from immunoSEQ multiplex PCR; TCRdb's copy has only in-frame clones and leaves some out. The data contain around 200,000 clones, around 81% of them singletons. The junction had 7 bases not matched to a gene; V was cut back by 4 bases and J by 4 bases. Germline-derived CDR1 and CDR2 are SGHRS and YFSETQ. The CDR3 consists of 15 residues. This sequence originates from a woman aged 50 to 60 in good health and CMV-seropositive. Sequencing was carried out using PBMCs. The chain couples TRBV5-1 to TRBJ1-4; 7 positions agree with TRBD1. CDR3 protein: CASSRLTGYNEKLFF. The DNA for the CDR3 is TGCGCCAGCAGCCGGCTGACAGGGTATAATGAAAAACTGTTTTTT.